Listed here are 12 T cell receptor beta chains from one sample, sequenced in a study of blood T cell repertoires in COVID-19 (dated by TCRdb to the early 2020s). Library prep was done by the immunoSEQ multiplex PCR assay. TCRdb re-hosts the immuneACCESS table, in-frame sequences only. Its copies lack some clones; in the studies checked, an unresolved V gene accounts for under half of them, and the cause for the rest is not known. This sample lists around 25,000 clones; around 70% were detected once. In total, the top ten clones hold approximately 40% of the sample. Sample: peripheral blood. The source is a woman older than 75 with acute or convalescent COVID-19.

The chain carries TRBV7-2 and TRBJ1-3, with a possible D match to TRBD1 (6 bases). Germline CDR1 SGHTA, CDR2 FQGNSA. The CDR3 extends over 15 amino acids. Trimming left V 3 bases short and J 0 bases short, with 9 bases between. The CDR3 here is CASSFQGTSGNTIYF. The CDR3 nucleotides read TGTGCCAGCAGCTTTCAGGGGACCTCTGGAAACACCATATATTTT.

The gene calls are TRBV6-6 and TRBJ1-5; D remains ambiguous. Germline V gives CDR1 MNHNY, CDR2 SVGAGI (reference sequence). Trimming took 4 bases from V and 1 from J, leaving 11 bases between them. The CDR3 spans 15 residues. CDR3 bases: TGTGCCAGCAGTTGGGCCTCACGCAGCAATCAGCCCCAGCATTTT. As protein: CASSWASRSNQPQHF.

The chain has TRBV5-4 and TRBJ2-3; D gene unclear. Per germline, CDR1 SGHNT and CDR2 YYREEE (reference sequence). The CDR3 has 14 residues. With 0 bases removed from V and 1 base from J, the gap between germline ends came to 6 bases. The CDR3 is CASSLEIGTDTQYF. The CDR3 nucleotides are TGTGCCAGCAGCTTGGAAATCGGCACAGATACGCAGTATTTT.

This clone was counted once. This chain links TRBV5-4 with TRBJ1-2, with D maybe TRBD1 (5 bases). The CDR3 extends over 12 amino acids. The germline V gene encodes CDR1 SGHNT and CDR2 YYREEE (reference sequence). With 4 bases removed from V and 7 bases from J, the gap between germline ends came to 11 bases. The CDR3 DNA sequence: TGTGCCAGCAGCCCGGGGGTCGGTGGCTACACCTTC. It is translated as CASSPGVGGYTF.

V and J are TRBV19 and TRBJ2-7; maybe TRBD2 (7 bases). Germline CDR1 and CDR2: LNHDA and SQIVND (reference sequence). With 0 bases removed from V and 3 bases from J, the gap between germline ends came to 21 bases. The CDR3 totals 18 residues. The DNA for the CDR3 is TGTGCCAGTAGTATAGATCTCCCCGTGCGGGGGCAGAACTACGAGCAGTACTTC. It is translated as CASSIDLPVRGQNYEQYF.

There are a few counts of this clone. V gene TRBV4-2 combines with J gene TRBJ1-6; TRBD1 matches 9 bases. From germline, CDR1 is LGHNA and CDR2 YNFKEQ. The junction had 4 bases not matched to a gene; V was cut back by 1 base and J by 6 bases. This CDR3 has 16 amino acids. This CDR3 reads CASSQASDRGNSPLHF. The CDR3 coding sequence is TGTGCCAGCAGCCAAGCTTCGGACAGGGGTAATTCACCCCTCCACTTT.

V usage is TRBV5-4 and J usage is TRBJ2-5; D is perhaps TRBD2 (6 bases). The germline CDR1 and CDR2 sequences are SGHNT and YYREEE (reference sequence). CDR3 length equals 14 residues. Trimming stripped 5 bases from V and 4 bases from J, with 15 bases between. The DNA for the CDR3 is TGTGCCAGCAGGGAGGGAAGGGCTGGAGAGACCCAGTACTTC. This translates into CASREGRAGETQYF.

V usage is TRBV11-2 and J usage is TRBJ1-2; no reliable D call. V was cut by 1 base and J by 5 bases, with 5 bases left in between. Germline assignment: CDR1 SGHAT and CDR2 FQNNGV. The CDR3 has 12 residues. Here the CDR3 reads CASSLGQYGYTF. The CDR3 nucleotides read TGTGCCAGCAGCTTAGGGCAGTATGGCTACACCTTC. The full variable domain, completed using reference TRBV11-2 and TRBJ1-2, is EAGVAQSPRYKIIEKRQSVAFWCNPISGHATLYWYQQILGQGPKLLIQFQNNGVVDDSQLPKDRFSAERLKGVDSTLKIQPAKLEDSAVYLCASSLGQYGYTFGSGTRLTVV.

This chain connects TRBV28 to TRBJ2-5; TRBD2 is a possible D gene (6 bases). The CDR3 is 16 residues long. Germline assignment: CDR1 MDHEN and CDR2 SYDVKM. V dropped 3 bases and J dropped 2 bases, with 16 bases sitting between them. DNA for the CDR3: TGTGCCAGCAGTTTGGTTGCGCCTAGCGAACAAGAGACCCAGTACTTC. Its translation is CASSLVAPSEQETQYF.

The chain uses TRBV18 and TRBJ2-5; 9 bases fit TRBD2. The CDR3 covers 16 residues. Germline CDR1 is KGHSH and CDR2 is LQKENI. The V gene end was trimmed by 2 bases and the J gene end by 2 bases; junction bases not matched to a gene: 6. For the CDR3, the DNA is TGTGCCAGCTCACCATCTAGCGGGATCCGGCAAGAGACCCAGTACTTC. Translating gives CASSPSSGIRQETQYF.

This chain connects TRBV4-2 to TRBJ1-2; 7 bases are a match to TRBD1. This CDR3 has 15 residues. Germline V gene data show CDR1 as LGHNA and CDR2 as YNFKEQ. J lost 4 bases, V lost 1 base, and 6 bases had no gene match. The CDR3 here is CASSQVLEGAYGYTF. In DNA form, the CDR3 reads TGTGCCAGCAGCCAAGTTTTGGAGGGGGCCTATGGCTACACCTTC.

This chain joins TRBV20-1 and TRBJ1-2; D possibly corresponds to TRBD1 (6 bases). The V and J ends lost 3 bases and 7 bases respectively, with 9 bases between them. The CDR3 is 11 residues long. Germline V gives CDR1 DFQATT, CDR2 SNEGSKA (reference sequence). The CDR3 DNA is TGCAGTGCTAGTGCCAGGGGTGGCTACACCTTC. Translating gives CSASARGGYTF.